This section outlines one T cell receptor beta chain sequence together with its context. The target antigen is unknown. Sample time point: patch test 1, 2 weeks after DPC sensitization. Noted treatment: therapeutic diphenylcyclopropenone sensitization with weekly scalp DPC. The study's library attached unique molecular identifiers to single cDNA molecules. MiXCR, applied by TCRdb to the RACE reads, yields one record per CDR3 protein. The sample includes 180,000 or so distinct CDR3 sequences, 20% to 25% of them seen just once. This record comes from a study of human T cells and chemical hapten exposure. Whole-study findings and limits: Sensitization with DPC brought no change to TCRs above 1 in 1000 in frequency.

Germline loops: CDR1 SQVTM, CDR2 ANQGSEA. CDR3 length equals 11 residues. Deletions cut 4 bases from V and 5 bases from J, with 8 bases between. Sequenced here: whole blood, sampled in connection with sensitization to the hapten diphenylcyclopropenone (DPC). The chain carries TRBV29-1 and TRBJ1-1; D is unclear. This receptor was identified in a woman aged 45 to 65 with alopecia areata. Some clones in this sample may be carry-over from other donors' samples. CDR3 sequence reads: CSVGGRTEAFF. CDR3 DNA sequence: TGCAGCGTTGGAGGGCGAACTGAAGCTTTCTTT.